The clone carrying this TCR beta chain was counted a few times. The antigen remains undetermined. The sample belongs to a study of regulatory T cells in long-lasting Graves disease. Study-level background: With positive TSH receptor antibodies and over 5 years of antithyroid drugs, Graves' disease was considered persistent. Study findings and constraints: Lower TCR diversity characterized persistent Graves' patients relative to newly diagnosed patients.

As to time point: persistent/refractory GD, antithyroid drugs over 5 years with positive TRAb. The TCR library was made from RNA that had been extracted from PBMCs in TRIzol. The diagnosis of Graves' disease used American Thyroid Association guidelines. Investigators prepared the TCR beta libraries by applying iRepertoire HTBI primers and Arm-PCR of CDR3 regions. One entry per CDR3 protein, called by TCRdb with MiXCR from the multiplex PCR reads. The data show approximately 290,000 distinct CDR3 sequences, with around 20% seen just once and approximately 53% held by the top ten. The receptor comes from a female donor with Graves disease. Source: peripheral blood mononuclear cells (PBMCs), taken when the disease was refractory, from a patient treated with antithyroid drugs.

CDR3 sequence (DNA): TGTGCCACCAGCAGAGGGAAACCGGGACAGGGTCTGTACGAGCAGTACTTC. Translating it yields CATSRGKPGQGLYEQYF. The genes are TRBV15 and TRBJ2-7; TRBD1 matches 9 bases. The V segment lost 1 base and the J segment 4 bases; nucleotides outside the gene matches: 11. The CDR3 runs to 17 residues. CDR1 is LNHNV, CDR2 YYDKDF, per germline (reference sequence).